This entry concerns a single T cell receptor beta chain. What it recognizes is unknown. CDR3 size: 16 residues. Germline lookup yields CDR1 SGHTA and CDR2 FQGTGA. The V segment lost 4 bases and the J segment 0 bases; nucleotides outside the gene matches: 6. The PCR ran on 60 Vbeta and 13 Jbeta primers. Profiling relied on immunoSEQ multiplex PCR, and the TCRdb table lists in-frame clones only, not all of them. The data show around 140,000 clones, about 61% seen once. This record comes from a study of cytomegalovirus exposure and HLA in healthy donors. Findings and limits, study-wide: Most TCR beta V segments were productive about 87% or about 30% of the time in an earlier analysis. A later analysis showed HLA-associated TCR beta chains outstripping equally common others in clonal expansion. Researchers reported in a later analysis that common viral pathogens appeared linked to several top clusters.

The rearrangement uses TRBV7-3 and TRBJ2-7; 10 bases align to TRBD1. The TCR sequence derives from a woman aged 40 to 50 in good health and CMV-seronegative. Sequenced sample: PBMCs. The DNA of the CDR3 is TGTGCCAGCAGCTCCTCCGGGACAGGGGTCTCCTACGAGCAGTACTTC. Its translation is CASSSSGTGVSYEQYF. Full variable domain (remainder filled in from reference TRBV7-3 and TRBJ2-7): GAGVSQTPSNKVTEKGKYVELRCDPISGHTALYWYRQSLGQGPEFLIYFQGTGAADDSGLPNDRFFAVRPEGSVSTLKIQRTERGDSAVYLCASSSSGTGVSYEQYFGPGTRLTVT.